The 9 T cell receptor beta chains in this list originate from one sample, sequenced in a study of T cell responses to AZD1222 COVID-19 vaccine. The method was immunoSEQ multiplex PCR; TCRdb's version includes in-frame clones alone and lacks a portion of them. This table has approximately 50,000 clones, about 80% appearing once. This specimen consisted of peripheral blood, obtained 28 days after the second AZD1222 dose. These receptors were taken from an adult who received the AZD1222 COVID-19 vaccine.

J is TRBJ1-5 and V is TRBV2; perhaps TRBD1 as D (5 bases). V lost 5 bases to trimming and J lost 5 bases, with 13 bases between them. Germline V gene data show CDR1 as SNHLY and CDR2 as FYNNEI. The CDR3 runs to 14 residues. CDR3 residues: CASSSGRVDQPQHF. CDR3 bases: TGTGCCAGCAGTTCGGGCAGGGTCGATCAGCCCCAGCATTTT.

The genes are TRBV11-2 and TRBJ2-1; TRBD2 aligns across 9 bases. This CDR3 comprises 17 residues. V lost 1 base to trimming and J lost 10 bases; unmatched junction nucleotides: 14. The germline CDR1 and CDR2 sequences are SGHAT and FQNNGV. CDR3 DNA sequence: TGTGCCAGCAGCTTAGGCCTCTCCGCGGGAGGGCGCGGCGAGCAGTTCTTC. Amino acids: CASSLGLSAGGRGEQFF.

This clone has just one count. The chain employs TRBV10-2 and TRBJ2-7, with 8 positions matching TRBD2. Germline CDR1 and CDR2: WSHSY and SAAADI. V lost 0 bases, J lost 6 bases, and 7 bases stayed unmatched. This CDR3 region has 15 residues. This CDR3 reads CASSESLVAGSEQYV. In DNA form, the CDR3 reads TGCGCCAGCAGTGAGTCGTTGGTAGCGGGGTCCGAGCAGTACGTC.

The CDR3 reads CASSFGRNEQFF. The DNA for the CDR3 is TGTGCCAGCAGTTTCGGGAGGAATGAGCAGTTCTTC. The genes are TRBV6-5 and TRBJ2-1; 7 nucleotides align to TRBD2. With 4 bases clipped from V and 7 bases from J, the junction kept 1 base outside the gene matches. Germline V CDR1 and CDR2: MNHEY, SVGAGI. CDR3 length: 12 amino acids.

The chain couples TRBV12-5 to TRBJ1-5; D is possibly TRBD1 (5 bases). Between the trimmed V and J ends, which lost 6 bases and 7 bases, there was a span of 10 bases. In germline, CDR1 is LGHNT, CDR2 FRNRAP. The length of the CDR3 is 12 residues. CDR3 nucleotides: TGTGCTAGTGGGGTGGGGGACCAGCCCCAGCATTTT. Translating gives CASGVGDQPQHF.

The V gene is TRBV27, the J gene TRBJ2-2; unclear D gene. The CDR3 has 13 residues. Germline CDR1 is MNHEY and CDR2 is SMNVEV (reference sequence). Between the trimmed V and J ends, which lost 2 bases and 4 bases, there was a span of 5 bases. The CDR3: CASSLRSTGELFF. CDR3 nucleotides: TGTGCCAGCAGTTTACGAAGCACCGGGGAGCTGTTTTTT.

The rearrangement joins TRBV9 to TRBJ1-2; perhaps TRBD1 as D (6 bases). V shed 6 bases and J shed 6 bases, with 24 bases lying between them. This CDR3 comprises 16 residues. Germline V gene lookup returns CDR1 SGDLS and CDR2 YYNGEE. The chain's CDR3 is CASTNSARGAGNGYTF. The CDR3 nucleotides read TGTGCCAGCACTAACTCTGCTCGGGGGGCTGGAAATGGCTACACCTTC.

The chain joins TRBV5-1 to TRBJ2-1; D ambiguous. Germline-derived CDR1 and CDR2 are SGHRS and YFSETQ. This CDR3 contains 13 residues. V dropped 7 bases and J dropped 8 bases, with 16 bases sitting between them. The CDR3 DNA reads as TGCGCCAGCGGAGATATGACCCTTCATGAGCAGTTCTTC. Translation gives CASGDMTLHEQFF.

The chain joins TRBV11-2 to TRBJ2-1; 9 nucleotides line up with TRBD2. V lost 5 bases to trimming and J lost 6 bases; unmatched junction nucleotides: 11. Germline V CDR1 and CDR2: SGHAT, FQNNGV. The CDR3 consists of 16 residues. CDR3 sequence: CASSPLSGRGGNEQFF. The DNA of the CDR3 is TGTGCCAGCAGCCCCCTTAGCGGGAGAGGGGGCAATGAGCAGTTCTTC.